These 19 T cell receptor beta chains were sequenced from one sample in a study of regulatory T cells in long-lasting Graves disease. For TCR beta, libraries came from iRepertoire HTBI primers and Arm-PCR of CDR3 regions. TCRdb used MiXCR to reprocess the multiplex PCR reads, holding one entry per CDR3 protein. The sample lists more than 400,000 distinct CDR3 sequences, roughly 17% occurring once. Time point denoted: newly diagnosed GD, antithyroid drugs for less than 3 months. Researchers made the TCR library from RNA that was extracted from PBMCs. This sample also belongs to another study, concerning T cells in Graves' hyperthyroidism and ophthalmopathy.

The sequences come from peripheral blood mononuclear cells (PBMCs), collected at new diagnosis, from a patient treated with antithyroid drugs. The receptor set was obtained from a woman under 40 with Graves disease.

This clonotype was found many times. The gene calls are TRBV5-1 and TRBJ2-7; TRBD2 matches at 10 bases. The CDR3 totals 15 residues. The V gene end was trimmed by 4 bases and the J gene end by 2 bases; junction bases not matched to a gene: 6. Germline CDR1 is SGHRS and CDR2 is YFSETQ. The chain's CDR3 is CASSQGTSEPYEQYF. For the CDR3, the DNA is TGCGCCAGCAGCCAGGGGACTAGCGAACCCTACGAGCAGTACTTC.

This clonotype occurred many times. The chain uses TRBV20-1 and TRBJ2-3; D is ambiguous. With 0 bases removed from V and 2 bases from J, the gap between germline ends came to 6 bases. The CDR3 has 13 residues. Germline CDR1 DFQATT, CDR2 SNEGSKA (reference sequence). The CDR3 here is CSAREPATDTQYF. Written as DNA, the CDR3 is TGCAGTGCTAGAGAGCCAGCCACAGATACGCAGTATTTT.

The chain is built from TRBV7-8 and TRBJ1-3; no clear D gene. This CDR3 contains 13 residues. V was pared by 5 bases and J by 3 bases, with 8 bases between. Germline V lookup: CDR1 SGHVS, CDR2 FQNEAQ. The CDR3 reads CASSRTDGNTIYF. CDR3 bases: TGTGCCAGCAGCCGGACGGATGGAAACACCATATATTTT. The variable domain in full, with the rest retrieved from reference TRBV7-8 and TRBJ1-3, is GAGVSQSPRYKVAKRGQDVALRCDPISGHVSLFWYQQALGQGPEFLTYFQNEAQLDKSGLPSDRFFAERPEGSVSTLKIQRTQQEDSAVYLCASSRTDGNTIYFGEGSWLTVV.

This clonotype occurred a few times. The V call is TRBV19, the J call TRBJ2-7; TRBD2 agrees at 7 bases. Germline V gene data show CDR1 as LNHDA and CDR2 as SQIVND (reference sequence). Losses at the gene ends were 8 bases for V and 9 bases for J; bases not matched to a gene: 7. The CDR3 extends over 11 amino acids. The DNA of the CDR3 is TGTGCCAGTGGGGGAGGGAGCGGGCAGTACTTC. Its protein product is CASGGGSGQYF.

This clonotype was counted many times. The J gene is TRBJ2-1, the V gene TRBV20-1; D may be TRBD2 (6 bases). CDR3 length: 16 amino acids. CDR1 is DFQATT and CDR2 is SNEGSKA in the germline V gene (reference sequence). Trimming cost V 3 bases and J 0 bases, with 15 bases left between them. CDR3 sequence (DNA): TGCAGTGCTAGCCATCAGCGGGTCAGCTCCTACAATGAGCAGTTCTTC. This codes for CSASHQRVSSYNEQFF.

This clonotype was observed many times. The CDR3 here is CASSHNRDRAHFGLAEQYF. As DNA, the CDR3 is TGTGCCAGCAGTCACAACCGGGACAGGGCCCACTTCGGCCTTGCCGAGCAGTACTTC. This chain links TRBV28 with TRBJ2-7; 9 bases map to TRBD1. The CDR3 covers 19 residues. The junction had 23 bases not matched to a gene; V was cut back by 5 bases and J by 6 bases. Germline loops: CDR1 MDHEN, CDR2 SYDVKM.

This clonotype has more than one count but fewer than ten. The gene calls are TRBV6-2 or TRBV6-3 and TRBJ1-5; D unresolved. Germline V lookup: CDR1 MNHEY, CDR2 SVGEGT. The CDR3 has 13 amino acids. The germline V and J ends were trimmed by 6 bases and 3 bases, with 9 bases remaining between them. The CDR3 spells CASRHYPNQPQHF. In DNA form, the CDR3 reads TGTGCCAGCAGACACTATCCCAATCAGCCCCAGCATTTT.

This clonotype has just a few counts. The chain is built from TRBV6-1 and TRBJ2-1; TRBD1 might be the D (6 bases). The CDR3 sequence is 15 residues long. With 7 bases removed from V and 0 bases from J, the gap between germline ends came to 13 bases. Germline loops: CDR1 MNHNS, CDR2 SASEGT. The CDR3 loop reads CASNSHRASYNEQFF. The CDR3 DNA reads as TGTGCCAGCAATTCCCACAGGGCCTCCTACAATGAGCAGTTCTTC.

On this clonotype: A much larger clone lies a single base off, so this may be a read error. V and J are TRBV6-2 or TRBV6-3 and TRBJ2-1; D remains unclear. The CDR3 totals 13 residues. In germline, CDR1 is MNHEY, CDR2 SVGEGT. DNA for the CDR3: TGTGCCAGCAGTGAAAGGATGAACAATAAGCAGTTCTTC. Residues: CASSERMNNKQFF.

The rearrangement links TRBV5-1 to TRBJ2-1, with 12 bases that match TRBD2. Germline values: CDR1 SGHRS, CDR2 YFSETQ. Trimming at V came to 7 bases and at J to 6 bases, leaving 14 bases not matched to a gene. The CDR3 runs 17 residues. CDR3 protein: CASAPFGRTSGVNEQFF. CDR3 DNA: TGCGCCAGCGCTCCCTTCGGTCGGACTAGCGGGGTCAATGAGCAGTTCTTC.

This clonotype was counted at least ten times. The CDR3 nucleotides are TGTGCCAGCAGCTTGCTGGGGGCGCCGAGCACAGATACGCAGTATTTT. Protein sequence: CASSLLGAPSTDTQYF. This chain joins TRBV7-9 and TRBJ2-3; D is perhaps TRBD1 (6 bases). Germline CDR1 and CDR2: SEHNR and FQNEAQ (reference sequence). Between the trimmed V and J ends, which lost 3 bases and 0 bases, there was a span of 13 bases. The CDR3 covers 16 residues. Complete variable domain (other parts from reference TRBV7-9 and TRBJ2-3): DTGVSQNPRHKITKRGQNVTFRCDPISEHNRLYWYRQTLGQGPEFLTYFQNEAQLEKSRLLSDRFSAERPKGSFSTLEIQRTEQGDSAMYLCASSLLGAPSTDTQYFGPGTRLTVL.

This clonotype has more than one count but fewer than ten. This chain links TRBV6-2 or TRBV6-3 with TRBJ2-1, with D perhaps assigned TRBD1 or TRBD2 (5 bases each). The CDR3 has 17 residues. V was pared by 2 bases and J by 5 bases, with 19 bases between. Germline V gene lookup returns CDR1 MNHEY and CDR2 SVGEGT. This CDR3 is CASSYRHEGKGDNEQFF. DNA for the CDR3: TGTGCCAGCAGTTACAGGCATGAGGGGAAAGGGGACAATGAGCAGTTCTTC.

This clonotype was counted at least ten times. The V call is TRBV5-6, the J call TRBJ2-3; D uncertain. Deletions cut 2 bases from V and 3 bases from J, with 4 bases between. This CDR3 is 12 amino acids long. Germline V lookup: CDR1 SGHDT, CDR2 YYEEEE. The CDR3 sequence is CASSFPTDTQYF. Here the CDR3 DNA reads TGTGCCAGCAGCTTCCCTACAGATACGCAGTATTTT.

Only one count was recorded for this clonotype. It may be a read error: a sequence one base away is much more abundant. The rearrangement uses TRBV3-1 and TRBJ2-3; D not certain. The CDR3 sequence is 13 residues long. CDR1 and CDR2 from the germline V gene are LGHDT and YNNKEL (reference sequence). Trimming cost V 6 bases and J 9 bases, with 16 bases left between them. The chain's CDR3 is CASRGPGTGTQYF. The DNA for the CDR3 is TGTGCCAGCAGGGGTCCCGGCACTGGGACGCAGTATTTT.

This clonotype was seen at least ten times. The chain has TRBV5-1 and TRBJ2-7; possibly TRBD1 for D (5 bases). Looked up from germline, CDR1 is SGHRS and CDR2 is YFSETQ. Deletions cut 4 bases from V and 5 bases from J, with 13 bases between. The CDR3 loop spans 13 amino acids. The CDR3 reads CASSDSNTDEQYF. As DNA, the CDR3 is TGCGCCAGCAGCGACAGCAACACGGACGAGCAGTACTTC.

J is TRBJ1-2 and V is TRBV7-9; TRBD1 agrees at 9 bases. The CDR3 consists of 17 residues. The germline gives CDR1 SEHNR, CDR2 FQNEAQ (reference sequence). Unmatched junction bases numbered 9, after V lost 2 bases and J lost 2 bases. This CDR3 reads CASSLLLGQGRNYGYTF. CDR3 bases: TGTGCCAGCAGCTTACTCCTCGGACAGGGGAGGAACTATGGCTACACCTTC.

The rearrangement links TRBV19 to TRBJ1-5; no reliable D call. From germline, CDR1 is LNHDA and CDR2 SQIVND (reference sequence). The length of the CDR3 is 15 residues. The ends were cut back, 8 bases at V and 8 bases at J, with 22 bases in the middle. The CDR3 DNA follows: TGTGCCAGTCTGGCTGGGGTTGAGGGTAGGAAGCCCCAGCATTTT. Translated: CASLAGVEGRKPQHF.

This clonotype has a count of ten or more. This chain uses TRBV5-6 with TRBJ2-3; 7 bases fit TRBD2. Trimming took 6 bases from V and 1 from J; bases not matched to a gene: 14. There are 17 residues in the CDR3. The germline V gene has CDR1 SGHDT and CDR2 YYEEEE. The CDR3 region has the DNA TGTGCCAGCAATTTGTGGGGAGGGGCTAGCGGCACAGATACGCAGTATTTT. Its translation is CASNLWGGASGTDTQYF.

This clonotype was picked up a small number of times. V is TRBV6-1 and J is TRBJ2-6; D ambiguous. Germline V gene data show CDR1 as MNHNS and CDR2 as SASEGT. The CDR3 consists of 16 residues. V was trimmed by 3 bases and J by 0 bases, leaving 9 bases between them. This CDR3 reads CASSEGGSSGANVLTF. In DNA form, the CDR3 reads TGTGCCAGCAGTGAGGGCGGAAGCTCTGGGGCCAACGTCCTGACTTTC.